Presented here are 5 T cell receptor beta chains from one specimen sequenced in a study of blood T cell repertoires in COVID-19. Sequenced by immunoSEQ multiplex PCR; TCRdb stores in-frame clones only, minus some. The sample lists 200,000 to 300,000 clones, around 89% seen once, with roughly 3.9% in the top ten. Source material: peripheral blood. These receptors were collected from a woman aged 40 to 50 with acute or convalescent COVID-19.

The chain links TRBV5-1 to TRBJ2-3, with TRBD2 as a possible D gene (6 bases). This CDR3 has 15 residues. CDR1 and CDR2 from the germline V gene are SGHRS and YFSETQ. V was clipped by 4 bases and J by 7 bases, with 19 bases between them. The DNA for the CDR3 is TGCGCCAGCAGCCCCACTGGACTACCATTTAATACGCAGTATTTT. Amino acid sequence: CASSPTGLPFNTQYF.

The V gene is TRBV5-1, the J gene TRBJ1-2; 8 nucleotides line up with TRBD1. Per germline, CDR1 SGHRS and CDR2 YFSETQ. Trimming cost V 1 base and J 7 bases; bases outside gene matches: 9. This CDR3 contains 15 residues. The chain's CDR3 is CASSLTGTGGPGYTF. CDR3 DNA sequence: TGCGCCAGCAGCTTGACCGGAACAGGGGGGCCTGGCTACACCTTC.

The V and J genes are TRBV2 and TRBJ1-2; no firm D call. Germline V gene lookup returns CDR1 SNHLY and CDR2 FYNNEI. The CDR3 has 12 amino acids. Trimming stripped 3 bases from V and 4 bases from J, with 6 bases between. CDR3 protein: CASSDGVYGYTF. For the CDR3, the DNA is TGTGCCAGCAGTGACGGAGTCTATGGCTACACCTTC.

The chain employs TRBV6-6 and TRBJ1-1; D may be TRBD1 (5 bases). The CDR3 extends over 15 amino acids. The germline V gene encodes CDR1 MNHNY and CDR2 SVGAGI (reference sequence). Trimming left V 5 bases short and J 1 base short, with 14 bases between. The CDR3 here is CASSTGPSGNTEAFF. CDR3 nucleotide sequence: TGTGCCAGCAGTACAGGCCCCTCGGGGAACACTGAAGCTTTCTTT.

The chain employs TRBV13 and TRBJ1-1; the D gene is possibly TRBD1 (5 bases). Germline values: CDR1 PRHDT, CDR2 FYEKMQ (reference sequence). The V and J ends lost 1 base and 6 bases respectively, with 15 bases between them. This CDR3 region has 15 residues. CDR3 in DNA: TGTGCCAGCAGCTTAGAGGCAGGGATTATTTCTGAAGCTTTCTTT. Protein: CASSLEAGIISEAFF.